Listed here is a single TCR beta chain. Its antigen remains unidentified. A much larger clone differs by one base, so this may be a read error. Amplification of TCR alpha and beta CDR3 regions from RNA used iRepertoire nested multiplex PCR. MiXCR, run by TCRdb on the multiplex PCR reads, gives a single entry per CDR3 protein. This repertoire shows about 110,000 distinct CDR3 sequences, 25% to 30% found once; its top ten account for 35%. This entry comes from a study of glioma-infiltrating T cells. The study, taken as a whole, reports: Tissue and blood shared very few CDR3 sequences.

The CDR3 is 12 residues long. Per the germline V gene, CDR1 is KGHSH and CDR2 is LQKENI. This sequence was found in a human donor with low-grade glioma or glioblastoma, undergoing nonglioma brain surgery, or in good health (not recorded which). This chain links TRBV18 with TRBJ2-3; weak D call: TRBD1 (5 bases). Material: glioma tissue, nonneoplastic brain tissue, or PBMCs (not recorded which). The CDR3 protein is CASSPMTDTQCF. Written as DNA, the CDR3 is TGTGCCAGCTCACCAATGACAGATACGCAGTGTTTT.